These 18 T cell receptor beta chains were sequenced from one sample in a study of tumor and adjacent non-tumor tissue in lung cancer. The library came from three nested PCR rounds adapted from ARM-PCR protocols. One entry per CDR3 protein, called by TCRdb with MiXCR from the multiplex PCR reads. The repertoire includes about 70,000 distinct CDR3 sequences, roughly 73% of them detected once, and roughly 30% sits in the top ten. RNA was extracted from bulk tissue without any cell sorting. Sample: lung tumor tissue. The receptors here all came from a man aged 55-75 years with non-small cell lung cancer.

About this clonotype: At one of its ends the junction is not consistent with the germline gene, which may arise from a read error. This rearrangement joins TRBV20-1 to TRBJ2-3; 7 nucleotides agree with TRBD2. The CDR3 consists of 14 residues. Germline V gene data show CDR1 as DFQATT and CDR2 as SNEGSKA (reference sequence). CDR3 sequence (DNA): TGCAGTGCTATGGGAGCGGGATACACAGATACGCATTATTTT. Amino acid sequence: CSAMGAGYTDTHYF.

Remarks on this clonotype: The final CDR3 position lacks the conserved phenylalanine or tryptophan, pointing to a likely read error. This chain joins TRBV6-2 or TRBV6-3 and TRBJ2-1, with 8 bases that match TRBD2. Germline V gene sequence: CDR1 MNHEY, CDR2 SVGEGT. The CDR3 has 14 residues. J was trimmed by 6 bases and V by 6 bases; bases with no gene match: 7. The CDR3 region is CASRERGRGNEQFL. CDR3 DNA sequence: TGTGCCAGCAGAGAGCGGGGGCGAGGCAATGAGCAGTTCCTC.

As to this clonotype: One base away lies a much larger clone, so this may be a sequencing read error. V gene TRBV5-5 combines with J gene TRBJ2-7; D is ambiguous. CDR3 size: 13 residues. CDR1 and CDR2 (germline): SGHKS, YYEKEE (reference sequence). CDR3 sequence reads: CVSSAGLGYEQYF. The CDR3 DNA is TGTGTCAGCAGCGCCGGGCTGGGCTACGAGCAGTACTTC.

Notes on this clonotype: The junction and the germline gene differ at one end; a read error may be behind it. The chain is built from TRBV25-1 and TRBJ2-6, with D perhaps TRBD1 (5 bases). The CDR3 runs to 16 residues. Germline loops: CDR1 MGHDK, CDR2 SYGVNS. CDR3 residues: CASSEYIFSGANFLTF. DNA for the CDR3: TGTGCCAGCAGTGAATATATCTTCTCTGGGGCCAACTTCCTGACTTTC.

As concerns this clonotype: Just one base apart from a much larger clone, this may be a read error. This sequence joins TRBV7-9 and TRBJ2-7, with 9 bases fitting TRBD1. CDR1 SEHNR and CDR2 FQNEAQ come from the germline V gene (reference sequence). The J segment lost 4 bases and the V segment lost 7 bases, leaving 11 bases of the junction unmatched. The CDR3 consists of 15 residues. The CDR3 DNA follows: TGTGCCAGCAACCCCGGGACAGGGTTCATTTACGAGCAGTACTTC. Protein: CASNPGTGFIYEQYF.

The chain carries TRBV14 and TRBJ1-6, with 8 bases aligning to TRBD1. The germline gives CDR1 SGHDN, CDR2 FVKESK. V shed 4 bases and J 2 bases; nucleotides not matched to a gene: 16. The CDR3 runs 20 residues. The CDR3 DNA reads as TGTGCCAGCAGCCCCGACGTAAGGGGGACAGGTAATCCCTATAATTCACCCCTCCACTTT. Translation: CASSPDVRGTGNPYNSPLHF.

Only one count was recorded for this clonotype. Its ends do not fully match the called genes, so a read error is possible. V gene TRBV5-1 combines with J gene TRBJ2-1, with 10 bases lining up with TRBD2. The germline gives CDR1 SGHRS, CDR2 YFSETQ. This CDR3 comprises 16 residues. The CDR3 region has the DNA TGCGCCAGCAGCGCCAGGACTAGCGGTCCCTACGATGAGCAGTTCTTC. It translates to CASSARTSGPYDEQFF.

The V gene is TRBV6-5, the J gene TRBJ2-1; 7 nucleotides match TRBD1. The CDR3 extends over 15 amino acids. From germline, CDR1 is MNHEY and CDR2 SVGAGI. V lost 4 bases and J lost 2; bases outside the gene matches: 5. DNA of the CDR3: TGTGCCAGCAGTTTAGGACAGGAGACCTACAATGAGCAGTTCTTC. Protein product: CASSLGQETYNEQFF.

With respect to this clonotype: One end of the junction is discordant with germline, which a read error may explain. This rearrangement joins TRBV10-3 to TRBJ2-2; 10 bases fit TRBD1. The germline CDR1 and CDR2 sequences are ENHRY and SYGVKD. The CDR3 length is 17 residues. For the CDR3, the DNA is TGTGCCATTAGTGAGGGTTTGGGACAGGGGCACACCGGGGAGATGTTTTTT. Amino acid sequence: CAISEGLGQGHTGEMFF.

A remark on this clonotype: The junction shows a germline mismatch at one end, possibly a read error. The CDR3 region has the DNA TGTGCCAGCAAATATGCAGATAGCAATCAGCCCCAGCATTTC. This codes for CASKYADSNQPQHF. The J gene is TRBJ1-5, the V gene TRBV6-6; D remains unclear. The CDR3 has 14 residues. Germline CDR1 reads MNHNY; CDR2 reads SVGAGI (reference sequence).

The chain uses TRBV6-6 and TRBJ2-7, with 8 bases fitting TRBD2. Germline-derived CDR1 and CDR2 are MNHNY and SVGAGI (reference sequence). With 9 bases clipped from V and 4 bases from J, the junction kept 17 bases outside the gene matches. The CDR3 extends over 16 amino acids. The CDR3 DNA follows: TGTGCCAGTAGTACACCTAACGGGAGGGCTGCATACGAGCAGTACTTC. It is translated as CASSTPNGRAAYEQYF.

The chain has TRBV12-3 or TRBV12-4 and TRBJ2-1, with D hard to call. There are 14 residues in the CDR3. CDR3: CVTSDQLSDDEQFF. CDR3 DNA: TGTGTCACTTCGGACCAGCTTTCAGACGATGAGCAGTTCTTC.

A word on this clonotype: The missing conserved phenylalanine or tryptophan at the end of this CDR3 makes a read error likely. The limits of the CDR3 on the DNA are not certain, so only TCRdb's listed CDR3 is given. The chain couples TRBV6-6 to TRBJ2-2; the table's D gene call, TRBD2, was not cross checked with the DNA. The germline V gene has CDR1 MNHNY and CDR2 SVGAGI (reference sequence). The CDR3 contains 21 residues when both ends are counted. CDR3 in amino acids: CVNSYSCGTSGRASETGELFY.

The gene calls are TRBV24-1 and TRBJ2-5, with 7 bases aligning to TRBD1. Germline trimming cut 4 bases from V and 1 base from J; bases unmatched to any gene: 8. The CDR3 consists of 16 residues. Germline V CDR1 and CDR2: KGHDR, SFDVKD. The CDR3: CATSDPGRGPQETQYF. DNA for the CDR3: TGTGCCACCAGTGACCCGGGAAGGGGGCCCCAAGAGACCCAGTACTTC.

The rearrangement joins TRBV28 to TRBJ2-1; the D gene is possibly TRBD2 (5 bases). CDR1 is MDHEN and CDR2 is SYDVKM in the germline V gene. The CDR3 totals 15 residues. Trimming shortened V by 11 bases and J by 3 bases, and 20 bases separated the two germline ends. CDR3 loop: CAAPPSWEIYNEQFF. In DNA, the CDR3 is TGTGCCGCCCCCCCATCTTGGGAGATCTACAATGAGCAGTTCTTC.

This clonotype was seen only a few times. Germline and junction disagree at one end, which may indicate a read error. J is TRBJ2-5 and V is TRBV11-1; TRBD1 is a possible D gene (6 bases). The V gene's germline CDR1 is SGHAT and CDR2 FQDESV (reference sequence). This CDR3 spans 15 amino acids. The CDR3 region is CASSPTVAGVETQYF. The CDR3 nucleotides read TGTGCCAGCAGCCCTACAGTGGCAGGGGTGGAGACACAGTACTTC.

The chain is built from TRBV20-1 and TRBJ2-7; unclear D gene. CDR3 size: 11 residues. Trimming left V 6 bases short and J 3 bases short, with 9 bases between. Germline CDR1 DFQATT, CDR2 SNEGSKA (reference sequence). The CDR3 nucleotides read TGCAGTGCAGAGAACAACTACGAGCAGTACTTC. It codes for CSAENNYEQYF.

Comment on this clonotype: Compared with germline, one end of the junction differs, possibly owing to a read error. The V call is TRBV20-1, the J call TRBJ1-2; D is ambiguous. CDR1 is DFQATT, CDR2 SNEGSKA, per germline (reference sequence). CDR3 length equals 14 residues. For the CDR3, the DNA is TGCAGTGCTAGAGATTTTAGAGGGATCTATCGCTACACCTTC. It specifies CSARDFRGIYRYTF.